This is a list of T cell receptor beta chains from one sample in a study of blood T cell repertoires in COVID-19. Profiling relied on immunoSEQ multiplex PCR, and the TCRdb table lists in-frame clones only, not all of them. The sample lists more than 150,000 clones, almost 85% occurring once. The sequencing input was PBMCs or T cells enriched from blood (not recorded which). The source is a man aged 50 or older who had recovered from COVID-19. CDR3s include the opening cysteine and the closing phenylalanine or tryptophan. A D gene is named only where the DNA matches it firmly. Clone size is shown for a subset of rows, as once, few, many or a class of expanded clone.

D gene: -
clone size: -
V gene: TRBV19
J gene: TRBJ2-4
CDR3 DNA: TGTGCCAGTAGTATAGACCCGGCCAAAAACATTCAGTACTTC
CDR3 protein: CASSIDPAKNIQYF

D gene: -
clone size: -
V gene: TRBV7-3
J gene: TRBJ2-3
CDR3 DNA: TGTGCCAGCAGCTTACTATCCCCAGATACGCAGTATTTT
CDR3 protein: CASSLLSPDTQYF

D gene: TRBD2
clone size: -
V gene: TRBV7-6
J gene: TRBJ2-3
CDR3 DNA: TGTGCCAGCAGCTTAGGCGGGAGATCAGATACGCAGTATTTT
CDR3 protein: CASSLGGRSDTQYF

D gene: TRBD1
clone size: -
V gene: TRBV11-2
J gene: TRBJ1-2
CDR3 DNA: TGTGCCAGCAGCTCGACAGGGGATGGCTACACCTTC
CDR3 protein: CASSSTGDGYTF

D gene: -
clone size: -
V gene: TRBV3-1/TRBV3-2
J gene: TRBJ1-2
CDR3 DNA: TGTGCCAGCAGCCACTACTATGGCTACACCTTC
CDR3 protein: CASSHYYGYTF

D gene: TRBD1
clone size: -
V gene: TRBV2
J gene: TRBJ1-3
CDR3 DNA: TGTGCCGGGAATTCCGGGACAGAAGGAAACACCATATATTTT
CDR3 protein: CAGNSGTEGNTIYF

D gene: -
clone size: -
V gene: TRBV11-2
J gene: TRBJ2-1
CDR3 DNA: TGTGCCAGCAGCTTAGACAGGGCTAATCACAATGAGCAGTTCTTC
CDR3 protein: CASSLDRANHNEQFF

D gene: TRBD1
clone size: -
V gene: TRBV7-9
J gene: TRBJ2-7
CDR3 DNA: TGTGCCAGCAGCCCGGGGACAGGGGTTCTCGAGCAGTACTTC
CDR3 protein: CASSPGTGVLEQYF

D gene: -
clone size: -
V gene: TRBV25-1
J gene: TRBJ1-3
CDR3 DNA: TGTGCCAGCAGTGACGGGGTAACTGGAAACACCATATATTTT
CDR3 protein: CASSDGVTGNTIYF

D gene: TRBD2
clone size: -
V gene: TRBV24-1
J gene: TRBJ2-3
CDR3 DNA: TGTGCCACCAGTGATTTGTTGGGGGGGTCCACAGATACGCAGTATTTT
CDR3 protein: CATSDLLGGSTDTQYF

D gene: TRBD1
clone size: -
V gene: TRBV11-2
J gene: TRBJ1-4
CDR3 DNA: TGTGCCAGCAGGCCATTGGACAGGGAGGAAAAACTGTTTTTT
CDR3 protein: CASRPLDREEKLFF

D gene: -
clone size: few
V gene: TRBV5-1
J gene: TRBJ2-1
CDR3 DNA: TGCGCCAGCAGCCAGGCGATGCCTTCTTCTCAGTTCTTC
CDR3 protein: CASSQAMPSSQFF

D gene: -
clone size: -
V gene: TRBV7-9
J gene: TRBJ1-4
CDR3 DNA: TGTGCCAGCAGCTTAGCTATCGGGACATCAACTAATGAAAAACTGTTTTTT
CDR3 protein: CASSLAIGTSTNEKLFF

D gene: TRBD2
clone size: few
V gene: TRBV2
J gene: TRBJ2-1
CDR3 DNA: TGTGCCAGCAGCCCCAGTAGCGGGGGACCCTACAATGAGCAGTTCTTC
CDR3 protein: CASSPSSGGPYNEQFF

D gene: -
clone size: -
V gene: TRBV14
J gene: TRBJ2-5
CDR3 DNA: TGTGCCAGCAGCCACCTGACATATGGGGCCAAAGAGACCCAGTACTTC
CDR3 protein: CASSHLTYGAKETQYF

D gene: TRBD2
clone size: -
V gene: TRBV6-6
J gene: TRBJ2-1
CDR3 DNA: TGTGCCAGCAGCCCCCTAGCGGGAGTGGGCAATGAGCAGTTCTTC
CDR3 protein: CASSPLAGVGNEQFF

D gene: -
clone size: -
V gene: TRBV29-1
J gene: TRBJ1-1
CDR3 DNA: TGCAGCGTTGTTGGTGTACGGGGGGAAGCTTTCTTT
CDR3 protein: CSVVGVRGEAFF

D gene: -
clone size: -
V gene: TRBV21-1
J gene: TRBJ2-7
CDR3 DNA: TGTGCCAGCAGCAAAACGGTTAGCGGGAGGGCCTCTAGATACGAGCAGTACTTC
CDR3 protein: CASSKTVSGRASRYEQYF

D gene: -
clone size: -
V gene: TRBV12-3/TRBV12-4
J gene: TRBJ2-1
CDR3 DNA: TGTGCCAGCAGTTCTCTTAGTGGCAATGAGCAGTTCTTC
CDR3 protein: CASSSLSGNEQFF

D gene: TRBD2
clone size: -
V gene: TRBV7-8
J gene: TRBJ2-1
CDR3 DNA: TGTGCCAGCAGCCCTAGCGGGAGTGCGTATGAGCAGTTCTTC
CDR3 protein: CASSPSGSAYEQFF

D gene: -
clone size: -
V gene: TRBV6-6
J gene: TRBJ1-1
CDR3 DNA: TGTGCCAGCAGCGACATCAACACTGAAGCTTTCTTT
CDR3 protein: CASSDINTEAFF

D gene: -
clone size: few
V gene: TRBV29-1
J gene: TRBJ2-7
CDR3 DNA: TGCAGCTTTTTGACAGACTCCTACGAGCAGTACTTC
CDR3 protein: CSFLTDSYEQYF

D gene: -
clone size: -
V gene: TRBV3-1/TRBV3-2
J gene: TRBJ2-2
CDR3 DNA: TGTGCCAGCAGCCAAGATCTAGGTGCGGAGGAGCTGTTTTTT
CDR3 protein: CASSQDLGAEELFF

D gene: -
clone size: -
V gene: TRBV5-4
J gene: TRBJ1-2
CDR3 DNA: TGTGCCAGCAAAACAACAGGGAACTATGGCTACACCTTC
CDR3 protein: CASKTTGNYGYTF

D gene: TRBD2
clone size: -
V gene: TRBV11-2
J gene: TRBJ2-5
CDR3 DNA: TGTGCCAGTTTGGGACTATCACAAGAGACCCAGTACTTC
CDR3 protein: CASLGLSQETQYF

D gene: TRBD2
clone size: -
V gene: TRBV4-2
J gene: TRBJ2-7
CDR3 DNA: TGTGCCAGCAGCCAAGAGGGTAGCGGGGGGTCCTACGAGCAGTACTTC
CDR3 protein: CASSQEGSGGSYEQYF

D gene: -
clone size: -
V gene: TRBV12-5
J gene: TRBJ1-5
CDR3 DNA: TGTGCTAGTGGTTCCTACAGGGAAGGTCAGCCCCAGCATTTT
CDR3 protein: CASGSYREGQPQHF

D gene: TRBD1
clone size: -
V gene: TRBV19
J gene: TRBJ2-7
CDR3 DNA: TGTGCCAGTAGTCCGCCATGGGACAGCGCCTACGAGCAGTACTTC
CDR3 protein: CASSPPWDSAYEQYF

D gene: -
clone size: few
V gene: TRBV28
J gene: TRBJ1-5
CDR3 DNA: TGTGCCAGCACTGGCCCCGGACAGTATCAGCCCCAGCATTTT
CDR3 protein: CASTGPGQYQPQHF

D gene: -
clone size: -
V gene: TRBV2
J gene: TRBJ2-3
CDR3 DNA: TGTGCCAGTGGCCCCGATACGCAGTATTTT
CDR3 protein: CASGPDTQYF